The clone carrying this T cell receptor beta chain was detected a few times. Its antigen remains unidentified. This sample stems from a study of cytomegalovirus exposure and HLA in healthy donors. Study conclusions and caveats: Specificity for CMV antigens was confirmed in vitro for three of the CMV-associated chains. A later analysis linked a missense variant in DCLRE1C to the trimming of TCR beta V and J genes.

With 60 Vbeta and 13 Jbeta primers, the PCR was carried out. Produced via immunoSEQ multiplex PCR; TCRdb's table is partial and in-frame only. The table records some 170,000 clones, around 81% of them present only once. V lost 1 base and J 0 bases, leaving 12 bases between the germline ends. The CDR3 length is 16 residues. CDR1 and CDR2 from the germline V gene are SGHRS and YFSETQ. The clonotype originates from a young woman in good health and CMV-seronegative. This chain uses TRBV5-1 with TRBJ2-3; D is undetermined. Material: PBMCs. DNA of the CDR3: TGCGCCAGCAGCTTGTCGGCGGCCGATAGCACAGATACGCAGTATTTT. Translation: CASSLSAADSTDTQYF.